This T cell receptor beta chain is drawn from a study of cytomegalovirus exposure and HLA in healthy donors. Overall study results and limits: In a later analysis, a genetic analysis reported fewer productive-TCR N-insertions in an Asian-associated ancestry cluster than the cohort average. Sequences of the TCR beta chain were said to predict the HLA-A and HLA-B alleles of most subjects accurately. Researchers catalogued some 160 TCR beta chains as cytomegalovirus-associated.

As concerns this clone: The antigen is unknown.

Germline V lookup: CDR1 ENHRY, CDR2 SYGVKD. The CDR3 runs 16 residues. The ends were cut back, 4 bases at V and 5 bases at J, with 19 bases in the middle. PCR involved 60 Vbeta and 13 Jbeta primers. Clones were read by immunoSEQ multiplex PCR, and TCRdb kept only the in-frame ones, dropping some. The repertoire holds under 150,000 clones, with under 85% as singletons. The chain is built from TRBV10-3 and TRBJ2-3, with D tentatively TRBD2 (6 bases). The receptor comes from a woman aged 45-65 years in good health and CMV-seropositive. Sequences were obtained from PBMCs. The CDR3 nucleotides are TGTGCCATCAGTGTCACTAGCTCGACCTCAGAAGATACGCAGTATTTT. Its translation: CAISVTSSTSEDTQYF.